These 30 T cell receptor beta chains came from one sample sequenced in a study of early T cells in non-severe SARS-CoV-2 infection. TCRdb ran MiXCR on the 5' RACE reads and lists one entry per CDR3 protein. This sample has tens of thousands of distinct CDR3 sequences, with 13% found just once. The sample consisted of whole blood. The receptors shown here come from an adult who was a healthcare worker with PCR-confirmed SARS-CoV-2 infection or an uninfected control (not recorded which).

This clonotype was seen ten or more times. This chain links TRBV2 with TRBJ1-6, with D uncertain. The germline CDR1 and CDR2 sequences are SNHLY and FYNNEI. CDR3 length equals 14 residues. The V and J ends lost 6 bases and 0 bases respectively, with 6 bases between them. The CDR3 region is CASRESSYNSPLHF. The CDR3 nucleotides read TGTGCCAGCAGGGAGAGCTCCTATAATTCACCCCTCCACTTT.

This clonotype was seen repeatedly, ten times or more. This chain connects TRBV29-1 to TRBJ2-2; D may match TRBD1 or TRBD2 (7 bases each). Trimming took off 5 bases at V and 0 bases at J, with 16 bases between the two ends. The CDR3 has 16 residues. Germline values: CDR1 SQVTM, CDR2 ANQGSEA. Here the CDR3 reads CSVSRGDSANTGELFF. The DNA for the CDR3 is TGCAGCGTTTCCCGGGGGGACAGCGCGAACACCGGGGAGCTGTTTTTT.

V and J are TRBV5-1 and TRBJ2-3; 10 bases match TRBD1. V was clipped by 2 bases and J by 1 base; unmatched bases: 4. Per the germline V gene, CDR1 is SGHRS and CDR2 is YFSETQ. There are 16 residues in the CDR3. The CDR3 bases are TGCGCCAGCAGCTTCGGGGACAGGGGAGGCACAGATACGCAGTATTTT. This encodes CASSFGDRGGTDTQYF.

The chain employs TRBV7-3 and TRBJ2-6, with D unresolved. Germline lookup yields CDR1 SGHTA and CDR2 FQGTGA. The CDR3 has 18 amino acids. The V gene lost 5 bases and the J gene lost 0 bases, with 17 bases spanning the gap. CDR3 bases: TGTGCCAGCAGCACGACCGGGCCTCCGAGCTCTGGGGCCAACGTCCTGACTTTC. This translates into CASSTTGPPSSGANVLTF.

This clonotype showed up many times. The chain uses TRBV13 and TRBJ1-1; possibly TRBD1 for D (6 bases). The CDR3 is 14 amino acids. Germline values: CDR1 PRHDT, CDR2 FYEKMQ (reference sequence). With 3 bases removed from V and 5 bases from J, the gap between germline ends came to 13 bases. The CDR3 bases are TGTGCCAGCAGCTTTCAGGGGCGGGGGACTGAAGCTTTCTTT. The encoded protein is CASSFQGRGTEAFF. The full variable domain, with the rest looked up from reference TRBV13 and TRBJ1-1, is AAGVIQSPRHLIKEKRETATLKCYPIPRHDTVYWYQQGPGQDPQFLISFYEKMQSDKGSIPDRFSAQQFSDYHSELNMSSLELGDSALYFCASSFQGRGTEAFFGQGTRLTVV.

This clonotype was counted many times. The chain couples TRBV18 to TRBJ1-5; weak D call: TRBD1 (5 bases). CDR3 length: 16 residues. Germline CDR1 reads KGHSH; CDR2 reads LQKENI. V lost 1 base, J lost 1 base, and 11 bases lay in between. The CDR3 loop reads CASSPLGQGSNQPQHF. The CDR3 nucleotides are TGTGCCAGCTCACCACTCGGCCAGGGCAGCAATCAGCCCCAGCATTTT.

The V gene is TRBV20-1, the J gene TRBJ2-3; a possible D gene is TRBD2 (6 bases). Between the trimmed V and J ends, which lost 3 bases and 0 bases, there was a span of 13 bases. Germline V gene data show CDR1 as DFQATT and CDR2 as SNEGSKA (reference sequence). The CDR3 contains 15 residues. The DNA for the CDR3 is TGCAGTGCTAGCGGGGGACCACCTAGCACAGATACGCAGTATTTT. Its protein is CSASGGPPSTDTQYF.

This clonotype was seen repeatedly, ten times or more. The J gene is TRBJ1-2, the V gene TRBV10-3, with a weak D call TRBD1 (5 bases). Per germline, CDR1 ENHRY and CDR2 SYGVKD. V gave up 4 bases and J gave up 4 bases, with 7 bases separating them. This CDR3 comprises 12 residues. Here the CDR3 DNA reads TGTGCCATCAGTGGACAGTCCTATGGCTACACCTTC. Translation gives CAISGQSYGYTF.

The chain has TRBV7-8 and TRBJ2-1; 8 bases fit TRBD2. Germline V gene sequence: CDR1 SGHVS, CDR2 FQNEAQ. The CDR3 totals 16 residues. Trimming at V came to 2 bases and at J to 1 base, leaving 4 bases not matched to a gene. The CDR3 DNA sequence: TGTGCCAGCAGCTTAACGGGGGGGGTATCCTACAATGAGCAGTTCTTC. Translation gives CASSLTGGVSYNEQFF.

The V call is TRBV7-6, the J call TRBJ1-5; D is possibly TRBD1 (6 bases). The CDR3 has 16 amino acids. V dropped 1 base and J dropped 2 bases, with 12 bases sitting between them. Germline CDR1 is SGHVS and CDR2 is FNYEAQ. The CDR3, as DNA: TGTGCCAGCAGCTTAGGGGCCGGGGGCGGCAATCAGCCCCAGCATTTT. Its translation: CASSLGAGGGNQPQHF.

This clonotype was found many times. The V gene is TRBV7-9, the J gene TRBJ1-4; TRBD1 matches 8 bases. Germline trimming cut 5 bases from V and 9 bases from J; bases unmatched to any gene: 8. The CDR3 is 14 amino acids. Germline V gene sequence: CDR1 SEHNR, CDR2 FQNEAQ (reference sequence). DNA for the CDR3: TGTGCCAGCAGCCGGACAGGGTTGGGTAAAAAACTGTTTTTT. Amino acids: CASSRTGLGKKLFF.

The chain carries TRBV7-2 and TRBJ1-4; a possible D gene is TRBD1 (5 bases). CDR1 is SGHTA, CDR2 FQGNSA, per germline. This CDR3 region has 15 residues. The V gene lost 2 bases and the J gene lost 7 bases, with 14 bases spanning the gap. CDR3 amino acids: CASSLYDSMSEKLFF. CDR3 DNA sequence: TGTGCCAGCAGCTTATATGACAGCATGAGTGAAAAACTGTTTTTT.

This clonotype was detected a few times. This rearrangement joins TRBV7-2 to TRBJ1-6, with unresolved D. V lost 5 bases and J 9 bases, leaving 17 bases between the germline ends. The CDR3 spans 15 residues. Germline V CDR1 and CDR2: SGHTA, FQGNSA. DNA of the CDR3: TGTGCCAGCAGCCTCCTAGGAAGGGAGGGTTCACCCCTCCACTTT. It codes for CASSLLGREGSPLHF.

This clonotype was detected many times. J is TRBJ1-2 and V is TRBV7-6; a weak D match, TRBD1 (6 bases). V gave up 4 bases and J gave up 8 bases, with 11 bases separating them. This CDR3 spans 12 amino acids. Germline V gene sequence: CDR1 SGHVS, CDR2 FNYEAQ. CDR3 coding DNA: TGTGCCAGCAGCTCCACCACAGGGGGCTACACCTTC. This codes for CASSSTTGGYTF.

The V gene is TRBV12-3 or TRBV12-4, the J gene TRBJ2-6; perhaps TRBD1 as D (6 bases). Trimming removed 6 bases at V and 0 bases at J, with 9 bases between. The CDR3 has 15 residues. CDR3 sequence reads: CASSHRDSGANVLTF. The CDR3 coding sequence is TGTGCCAGCAGCCACAGGGACTCTGGGGCCAACGTCCTGACTTTC.

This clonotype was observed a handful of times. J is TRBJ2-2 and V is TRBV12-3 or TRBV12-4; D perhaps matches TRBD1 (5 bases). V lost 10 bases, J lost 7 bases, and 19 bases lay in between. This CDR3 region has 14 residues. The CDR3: CATTWAGKIGELFF. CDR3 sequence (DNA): TGTGCCACCACTTGGGCAGGGAAGATCGGGGAGCTGTTTTTT.

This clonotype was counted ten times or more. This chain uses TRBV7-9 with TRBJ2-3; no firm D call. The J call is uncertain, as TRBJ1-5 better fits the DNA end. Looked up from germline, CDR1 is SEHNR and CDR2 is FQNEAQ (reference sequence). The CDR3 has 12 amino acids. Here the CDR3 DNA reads TGTGCCAGCAGAACGGGTGAAGATACGCAGCATTTT. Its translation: CASRTGEDTQHF.

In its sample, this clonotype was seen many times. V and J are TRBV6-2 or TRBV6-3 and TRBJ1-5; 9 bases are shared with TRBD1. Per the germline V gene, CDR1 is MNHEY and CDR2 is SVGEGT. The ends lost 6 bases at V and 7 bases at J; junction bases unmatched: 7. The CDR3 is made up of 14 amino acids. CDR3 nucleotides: TGTGCCAGCAGGAGCGGACAGGGGTGGCAGCCCCAGCATTTT. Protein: CASRSGQGWQPQHF.

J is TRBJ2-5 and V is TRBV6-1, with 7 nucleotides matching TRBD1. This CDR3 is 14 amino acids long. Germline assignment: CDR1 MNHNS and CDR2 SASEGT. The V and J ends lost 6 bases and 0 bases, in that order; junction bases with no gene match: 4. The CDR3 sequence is CASRRTGYQETQYF. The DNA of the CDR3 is TGTGCCAGCAGGAGGACAGGTTACCAAGAGACCCAGTACTTC.

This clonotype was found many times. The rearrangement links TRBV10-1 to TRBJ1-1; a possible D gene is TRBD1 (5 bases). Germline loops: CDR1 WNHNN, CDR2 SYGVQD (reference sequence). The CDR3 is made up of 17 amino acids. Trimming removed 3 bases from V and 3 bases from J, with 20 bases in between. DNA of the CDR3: TGCGCCAGCAGTGATAGCCACTCTCTTCTAGGGGACACTGAAGCTTTCTTT. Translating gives CASSDSHSLLGDTEAFF.

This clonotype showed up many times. The CDR3 protein is CASSLRQNTGELFF. The CDR3 DNA reads as TGTGCCAGCAGCCTCAGACAGAACACCGGGGAGCTGTTTTTT. This chain connects TRBV7-9 to TRBJ2-2; no reliable D call. The length of the CDR3 is 14 residues. CDR1 and CDR2 from the germline V gene are SEHNR and FQNEAQ (reference sequence). Trimming cost V 5 bases and J 1 base, with 8 bases left between them.

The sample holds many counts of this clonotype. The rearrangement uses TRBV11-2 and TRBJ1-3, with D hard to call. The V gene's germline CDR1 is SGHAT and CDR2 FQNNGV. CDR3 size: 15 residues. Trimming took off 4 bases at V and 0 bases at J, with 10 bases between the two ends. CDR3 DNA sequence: TGTGCCAGCAGCTCCGAGGATTACTCTGGAAACACCATATATTTT. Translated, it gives CASSSEDYSGNTIYF. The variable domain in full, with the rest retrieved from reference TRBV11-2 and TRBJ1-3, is EAGVAQSPRYKIIEKRQSVAFWCNPISGHATLYWYQQILGQGPKLLIQFQNNGVVDDSQLPKDRFSAERLKGVDSTLKIQPAKLEDSAVYLCASSSEDYSGNTIYFGEGSWLTVV.

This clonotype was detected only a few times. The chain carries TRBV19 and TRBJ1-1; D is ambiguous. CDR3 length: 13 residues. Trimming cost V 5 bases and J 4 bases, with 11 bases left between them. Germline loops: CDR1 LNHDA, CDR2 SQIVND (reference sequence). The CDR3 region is CASSYSRGTEAFF. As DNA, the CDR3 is TGTGCCAGTAGTTACAGCCGGGGCACTGAAGCTTTCTTT.

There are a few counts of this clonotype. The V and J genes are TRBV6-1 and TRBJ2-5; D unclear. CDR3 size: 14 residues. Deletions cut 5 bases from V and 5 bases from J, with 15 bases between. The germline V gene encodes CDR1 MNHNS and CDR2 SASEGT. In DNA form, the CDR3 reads TGTGCCAGCAGTCCCGGGTCTGCGATGGAGACCCAGTACTTC. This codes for CASSPGSAMETQYF.

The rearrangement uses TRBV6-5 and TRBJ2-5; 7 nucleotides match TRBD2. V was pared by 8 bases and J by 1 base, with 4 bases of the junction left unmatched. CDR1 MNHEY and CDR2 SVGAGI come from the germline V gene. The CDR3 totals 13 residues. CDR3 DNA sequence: TGTGCCAGCGTAGCTAGCGGCCAAGAGACCCAGTACTTC. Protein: CASVASGQETQYF.

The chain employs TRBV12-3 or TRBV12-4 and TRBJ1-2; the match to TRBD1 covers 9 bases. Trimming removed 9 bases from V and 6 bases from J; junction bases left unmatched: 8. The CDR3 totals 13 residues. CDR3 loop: CASAPDRGDGYTF. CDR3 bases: TGTGCCAGTGCCCCGGACAGGGGAGATGGCTACACCTTC.

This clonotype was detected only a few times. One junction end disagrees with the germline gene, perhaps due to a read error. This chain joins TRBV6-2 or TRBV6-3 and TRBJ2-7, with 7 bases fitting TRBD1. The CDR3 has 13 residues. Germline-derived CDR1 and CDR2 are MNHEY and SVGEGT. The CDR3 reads CASSYSIEGARDF. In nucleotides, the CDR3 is TGTGCCAGCAGTTACTCGATTGAGGGGGCGCGGGACTTC.

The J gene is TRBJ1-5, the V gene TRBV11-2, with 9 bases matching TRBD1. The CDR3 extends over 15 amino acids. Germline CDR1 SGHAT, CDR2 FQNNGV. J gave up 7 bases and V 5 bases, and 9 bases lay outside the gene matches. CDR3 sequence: CASSPLGQGVQPQHF. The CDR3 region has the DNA TGTGCCAGCAGCCCCCTGGGACAGGGTGTGCAGCCCCAGCATTTT.

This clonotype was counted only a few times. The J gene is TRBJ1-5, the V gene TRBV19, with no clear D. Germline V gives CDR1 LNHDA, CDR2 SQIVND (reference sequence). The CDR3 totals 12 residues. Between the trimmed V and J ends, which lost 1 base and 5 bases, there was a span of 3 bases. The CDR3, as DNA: TGTGCCAGTAGTATAGGTCATCAGCCCCAGCATTTT. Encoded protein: CASSIGHQPQHF.

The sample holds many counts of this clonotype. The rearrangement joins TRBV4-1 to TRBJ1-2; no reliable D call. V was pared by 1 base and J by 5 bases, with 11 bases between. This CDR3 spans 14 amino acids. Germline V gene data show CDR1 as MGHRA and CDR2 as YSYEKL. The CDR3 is CASSQGGGHYGYTF. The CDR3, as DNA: TGCGCCAGCAGCCAAGGAGGCGGTCATTATGGCTACACCTTC.